The 30 T cell receptor beta chains in this list originate from one sample, sequenced in a study of response to subunit inactivated influenza vaccine. Each CDR3 protein is one row after TCRdb ran MiXCR on the RT-PCR reads. Counted here are about 830,000 distinct CDR3 sequences, approximately 17% occurring once; the ten biggest clones make up about a tenth. The sample consisted of PBMCs from blood, taken 5 days after vaccination. All receptors come from a man between 45 and 60 years old who received an inactivated influenza vaccine.

This clonotype was observed many times. The junction shows a germline mismatch at one end, possibly a read error. The chain combines TRBV12-3 or TRBV12-4 with TRBJ2-7; tentatively, D is TRBD2 (5 bases). The CDR3 extends over 13 amino acids. The CDR3 is CASSLATTYEQYF. The CDR3 nucleotides are TGTGCCAGCAGCTTAGCGACTACCTACGAGCAGTACTTC.

This clonotype has a handful of counts. The V gene is TRBV25-1, the J gene TRBJ2-2, with 7 bases lining up with TRBD1. The CDR3 loop spans 14 amino acids. V shed 4 bases and J 3 bases; nucleotides not matched to a gene: 2. The germline gives CDR1 MGHDK, CDR2 SYGVNS. The CDR3 spells CASSGGQYTGELFF. The CDR3 DNA follows: TGTGCCAGCAGTGGGGGACAGTACACCGGGGAGCTGTTTTTT.

This clonotype was observed a few times. This chain connects TRBV4-2 to TRBJ1-5; unclear D gene. The CDR3 is 16 amino acids. CDR1 and CDR2 (germline): LGHNA, YNFKEQ. Between the trimmed V and J ends, which lost 4 bases and 3 bases, there was a span of 16 bases. In nucleotides, the CDR3 is TGTGCCAGCAGCCGGATCGGAGATGCCGTCAATCAGCCCCAGCATTTT. This encodes CASSRIGDAVNQPQHF.

This clonotype was counted between two and nine times. This chain connects TRBV29-1 to TRBJ2-7, with 8 bases aligning to TRBD1. Germline values: CDR1 SQVTM, CDR2 ANQGSEA. The CDR3 has 13 residues. V shed 3 bases and J 7 bases; nucleotides not matched to a gene: 8. The CDR3 DNA reads TGCAGCGTTGACAGGCAGGGGGCGGGAGAGCAGTACTTC. Amino acid sequence: CSVDRQGAGEQYF.

This chain links TRBV5-1 with TRBJ1-1; D not certain. Per germline, CDR1 SGHRS and CDR2 YFSETQ. V lost 3 bases, J lost 3 bases, and 12 bases lay in between. There are 14 residues in the CDR3. The DNA for the CDR3 is TGCGCCAGCAGCTCGGACCGTATCTACACTGAAGCTTTCTTT. Protein: CASSSDRIYTEAFF.

This clonotype was seen a few times. V gene TRBV12-3 or TRBV12-4 combines with J gene TRBJ2-4; weak D call: TRBD1 (6 bases). The V and J ends lost 5 bases and 6 bases respectively, with 14 bases between them. This CDR3 is built from 14 residues. This chain's CDR3 is CASSQTGRGNIQYF. CDR3 DNA sequence: TGTGCCAGCAGTCAGACAGGCCGGGGAAACATTCAGTACTTC.

This clonotype was detected a few times. The rearrangement joins TRBV20-1 to TRBJ1-5; maybe TRBD1 (5 bases). The germline CDR1 and CDR2 sequences are DFQATT and SNEGSKA (reference sequence). V was pared by 5 bases and J by 5 bases, with 10 bases between. The CDR3 runs 12 residues. The CDR3 DNA follows: TGCAGTGCTGGGGGGATCGATCAGCCCCAGCATTTT. It encodes CSAGGIDQPQHF.

This clonotype showed up just a few times. The chain combines TRBV11-2 with TRBJ2-7; D perhaps matches TRBD1 (5 bases). The V and J ends lost 2 bases and 4 bases respectively, with 15 bases between them. The CDR3 runs 15 residues. Germline values: CDR1 SGHAT, CDR2 FQNNGV. The CDR3 protein is CASSLSRDSLYEQYF. CDR3 nucleotide sequence: TGTGCCAGCAGCTTAAGTCGAGACAGCCTTTACGAGCAGTACTTC. The full variable domain, rest sourced from reference TRBV11-2 and TRBJ2-7, is EAGVAQSPRYKIIEKRQSVAFWCNPISGHATLYWYQQILGQGPKLLIQFQNNGVVDDSQLPKDRFSAERLKGVDSTLKIQPAKLEDSAVYLCASSLSRDSLYEQYFGPGTRLTVT.

The chain uses TRBV11-2 and TRBJ2-1; 9 bases line up with TRBD2. Per germline, CDR1 SGHAT and CDR2 FQNNGV. V lost 4 bases and J lost 3; bases outside the gene matches: 19. The CDR3 spans 20 residues. CDR3 nucleotide sequence: TGTGCCAGCAGCTCAAGAAGGGTAGCGGGGGTTGGCAATAACTACAATGAGCAGTTCTTC. Translating it yields CASSSRRVAGVGNNYNEQFF.

This clonotype was observed a few times. The chain employs TRBV11-2 and TRBJ2-3; 8 positions match TRBD2. Germline assignment: CDR1 SGHAT and CDR2 FQNNGV. J gave up 4 bases and V 3 bases, and 12 bases lay outside the gene matches. CDR3 length: 17 amino acids. CDR3 in amino acids: CASSFSVSGRAADTQYF. For the CDR3, the DNA is TGTGCCAGCAGCTTTTCGGTCAGCGGGAGAGCGGCAGATACGCAGTATTTT.

This rearrangement joins TRBV7-8 to TRBJ1-1; possible D gene TRBD1, 6 bases. Between the trimmed V and J ends, which lost 5 bases and 7 bases, there was a span of 20 bases. Germline values: CDR1 SGHVS, CDR2 FQNEAQ. The CDR3 has 15 amino acids. This CDR3 is CASSPATGGAFEAFF. CDR3 bases: TGTGCCAGCAGCCCTGCTACTGGGGGCGCTTTTGAAGCTTTCTTT. Filled out from reference TRBV7-8 and TRBJ1-1, the complete variable domain reads GAGVSQSPRYKVAKRGQDVALRCDPISGHVSLFWYQQALGQGPEFLTYFQNEAQLDKSGLPSDRFFAERPEGSVSTLKIQRTQQEDSAVYLCASSPATGGAFEAFFGQGTRLTVV.

This clonotype was observed a few times. Relative to the germline gene, one junction end is altered; a read error may explain this. The gene calls are TRBV20-1 and TRBJ1-1; D might be TRBD1 (5 bases). In germline, CDR1 is DFQATT, CDR2 SNEGSKA (reference sequence). The CDR3 extends over 13 amino acids. The CDR3 spells CSARWGMNTEPFF. The CDR3 DNA reads TGCAGTGCTAGGTGGGGCATGAACACTGAACCTTTCTTT.

At least ten counts were recorded for this clonotype. The gene calls are TRBV5-4 and TRBJ1-1, with a weak D call TRBD1 (6 bases). Germline V gene sequence: CDR1 SGHNT, CDR2 YYREEE (reference sequence). CDR3 length: 19 amino acids. Trimming cost V 1 base and J 5 bases, with 27 bases left between them. CDR3 nucleotide sequence: TGTGCCAGCAGCTTGCCCACCGCTACAGGGAAAAACGATCGGACTGAAGCTTTCTTT. Translation gives CASSLPTATGKNDRTEAFF.

The chain is built from TRBV6-2 or TRBV6-3 and TRBJ2-1, with D perhaps given as TRBD1 or TRBD2 (5 bases each). The CDR3 totals 13 residues. The V gene's germline CDR1 is MNHEY and CDR2 SVGEGT. Trimming removed 5 bases from V and 6 bases from J, with 11 bases in between. The CDR3 reads CASSGDQSNEQFF. CDR3 DNA sequence: TGTGCCAGCAGTGGGGACCAGAGCAATGAGCAGTTCTTC.

This clonotype was counted between two and nine times. The chain joins TRBV6-2 or TRBV6-3 to TRBJ2-7, with 7 positions matching TRBD1. The V and J ends lost 4 bases and 3 bases, in that order; junction bases with no gene match: 9. CDR3 length equals 15 residues. CDR1 and CDR2 from the germline V gene are MNHEY and SVGEGT. CDR3 in DNA: TGTGCCAGCAGTTTCCCCTCGTGGGACAGCTACGAGCAGTACTTC. Its translation: CASSFPSWDSYEQYF.

The chain employs TRBV11-3 and TRBJ2-7; D call uncertain. V was cut by 1 base and J by 6 bases, with 10 bases left in between. Germline CDR1 and CDR2: SGHNT and YENEEA. The CDR3 sequence is 13 residues long. As DNA, the CDR3 is TGTGCCAGCAGCTTAGGCGGTCGTACCGAGCAGTACTTC. Protein: CASSLGGRTEQYF. Supplemented by reference TRBV11-3 and TRBJ2-7, the full variable domain reads EAGVVQSPRYKIIEKKQPVAFWCNPISGHNTLYWYLQNLGQGPELLIRYENEEAVDDSQLPKDRFSAERLKGVDSTLKIQPAELGDSAVYLCASSLGGRTEQYFGPGTRLTVT.

The chain uses TRBV20-1 and TRBJ1-4; D is undetermined. CDR1 and CDR2 (germline): DFQATT, SNEGSKA (reference sequence). Trimming pared 3 bases from V and 8 bases from J, leaving 16 bases between. CDR3 size: 14 residues. The CDR3 region is CSASVQGLSEKLFF. CDR3 bases: TGCAGTGCTAGTGTTCAAGGGTTGAGCGAAAAACTGTTTTTT.

The chain couples TRBV7-9 to TRBJ2-2, with TRBD1 matching 10 bases. In germline, CDR1 is SEHNR, CDR2 FQNEAQ (reference sequence). The trim removed 8 bases at V and 4 bases at J, leaving 1 base unmatched. This CDR3 spans 13 amino acids. This chain's CDR3 is CASGTGATGELFF. CDR3 bases: TGTGCCAGCGGGACAGGGGCCACCGGGGAGCTGTTTTTT.

This clonotype was seen ten or more times. This rearrangement joins TRBV5-1 to TRBJ1-2; D ambiguous. Trimming shortened V by 4 bases and J by 4 bases, and 11 bases separated the two germline ends. Germline-derived CDR1 and CDR2 are SGHRS and YFSETQ. CDR3 length equals 13 residues. The DNA of the CDR3 is TGCGCCAGCAGCGATGACAACCGCTATGGCTACACCTTC. It encodes CASSDDNRYGYTF.

This clonotype has just a few counts. The V gene is TRBV20-1, the J gene TRBJ1-3, with D unresolved. Between the trimmed V and J ends, which lost 2 bases and 1 base, there was a span of 9 bases. The CDR3 consists of 14 residues. CDR1 and CDR2 (germline): DFQATT, SNEGSKA (reference sequence). DNA for the CDR3: TGCAGTGCTAGAACCGTAGCGTCTGGAAACACCATATATTTT. It specifies CSARTVASGNTIYF.

This clonotype was counted ten times or more. The CDR3 is CASSLAGSGYNEQFF. The CDR3 DNA is TGTGCCAGCAGCTTGGCGGGTTCTGGGTACAATGAGCAGTTCTTC. The V call is TRBV5-6, the J call TRBJ2-1, with D uncertain. Between the trimmed V and J ends, which lost 0 bases and 4 bases, there was a span of 11 bases. This CDR3 has 15 amino acids. The germline V gene encodes CDR1 SGHDT and CDR2 YYEEEE.

The chain has TRBV7-2 and TRBJ2-1, with D possibly being TRBD2 (6 bases). V was clipped by 5 bases and J by 9 bases, with 14 bases between them. This CDR3 is built from 13 residues. Germline CDR1 is SGHTA and CDR2 is FQGNSA. CDR3 coding DNA: TGTGCCAGCAGCCACGCCGGGGGAGGTGAGCAGTTCTTC. The encoded protein is CASSHAGGGEQFF.

This clonotype has a handful of counts. The genes are TRBV4-2 and TRBJ2-3; TRBD2 aligns across 10 bases. Germline assignment: CDR1 LGHNA and CDR2 YNFKEQ. CDR3 size: 17 residues. After removal of 0 bases from V and 2 bases from J, the junction contained 5 bases not matched to a gene. CDR3 sequence reads: CASSQDVLAGFTDTQYF. The CDR3 coding sequence is TGTGCCAGCAGCCAAGATGTACTAGCGGGGTTCACAGATACGCAGTATTTT.

The rearrangement links TRBV29-1 to TRBJ2-5; the match to TRBD2 covers 10 bases. Germline CDR1 reads SQVTM; CDR2 reads ANQGSEA. The ends lost 4 bases at V and 4 bases at J; junction bases unmatched: 12. CDR3 size: 16 residues. CDR3 loop: CSVAYRRSGGGETQYF. The CDR3 region has the DNA TGCAGCGTTGCCTACCGCCGGAGCGGGGGGGGAGAGACCCAGTACTTC.

This clonotype has only a few counts. The chain combines TRBV7-2 with TRBJ2-7; D possibly corresponds to TRBD2 (6 bases). V lost 2 bases to trimming and J lost 4 bases, with 12 bases between them. The CDR3 covers 14 residues. CDR1 and CDR2 from the germline V gene are SGHTA and FQGNSA. CDR3 bases: TGTGCCAGCAGCTTACACCGGGAGAATTACGAGCAGTACTTC. Amino acids: CASSLHRENYEQYF.

Only a few counts were recorded for this clonotype. The rearrangement uses TRBV20-1 and TRBJ2-2, with TRBD2 matching 7 bases. In germline, CDR1 is DFQATT, CDR2 SNEGSKA (reference sequence). The junction had 11 bases not matched to a gene; V was cut back by 1 base and J by 9 bases. CDR3 length: 15 amino acids. The CDR3 here is CSARVGTTTLRELFF. The CDR3 DNA is TGCAGTGCTAGAGTTGGGACTACTACCTTGAGGGAGCTGTTTTTT.

The table lists this clonotype with a few counts. The chain joins TRBV4-2 to TRBJ2-5; possibly TRBD2 for D (6 bases). In germline, CDR1 is LGHNA, CDR2 YNFKEQ. V was trimmed by 0 bases and J by 4 bases, leaving 12 bases between them. This CDR3 is 15 amino acids long. The CDR3 is CASSQEMDGRETQYF. CDR3 bases: TGTGCCAGCAGCCAAGAAATGGACGGGAGAGAGACCCAGTACTTC.

This clonotype was observed a handful of times. The genes are TRBV4-1 and TRBJ2-1; 13 bases match TRBD2. This CDR3 is 16 amino acids long. V lost 4 bases, J lost 9 bases, and 9 bases stayed unmatched. Germline CDR1 MGHRA, CDR2 YSYEKL. This chain's CDR3 is CASSRQTSGGASEQFF. The CDR3 DNA follows: TGCGCCAGCAGCCGGCAAACTAGCGGGGGGGCTAGTGAGCAGTTCTTC.

This chain links TRBV15 with TRBJ2-7; 11 bases map to TRBD1. Germline V CDR1 and CDR2: LNHNV, YYDKDF (reference sequence). The V gene end was trimmed by 6 bases and the J gene end by 0 bases; junction bases not matched to a gene: 4. The length of the CDR3 is 15 residues. CDR3 amino acids: CATRTGTGGSYEQYF. CDR3 DNA: TGTGCCACCAGGACGGGGACAGGGGGCTCCTACGAGCAGTACTTC.

This clonotype was counted a few times. The J gene is TRBJ1-5, the V gene TRBV12-3 or TRBV12-4, with TRBD1 matching over 9 bases. V gave up 4 bases and J gave up 5 bases; unmatched junction bases: 6. The length of the CDR3 is 15 residues. CDR3 bases: TGTGCCAGCAGTTCTTCCGGGACAGGGTATCAGCCCCAGCATTTT. Its translation is CASSSSGTGYQPQHF.